These T cell receptor beta chains were read from a single sample in a study of T-cell memory formation after mild COVID-19. TCRdb re-called the 5' RACE reads through MiXCR, storing one row per CDR3 protein. The repertoire has roughly 400,000 distinct CDR3 sequences, 16% of them found once; the top ten carry roughly 21%. What was sequenced was PBMCs or a T cell subset sorted from them (not recorded which). Source of these receptors: a man between 18 and 29 years old who had mild COVID-19 (a few samples of this study predate the infection). Cell type and time point are not known. The CDR3 runs from the conserved cysteine through the conserved F or W. Fields, in order: J gene, V gene, clone size, D gene, CDR3 protein, CDR3 DNA. D genes are given only for firm matches. Size is stated for part of the rows, as once, few or many counts, or as a class when the clone is expanded.

j_call: TRBJ2-5
v_call: TRBV6-5
clone_size: few
d_call: NA
cdr3_aa: CASSYSMGETQYF
cdr3_nt: TGTGCCAGCAGTTACTCTATGGGGGAGACCCAGTACTTC

j_call: TRBJ2-5
v_call: TRBV10-3
clone_size: NA
d_call: TRBD2
cdr3_aa: CAISEPGLAEETQYF
cdr3_nt: TGTGCCATCAGTGAGCCGGGACTAGCGGAAGAGACCCAGTACTTC

j_call: TRBJ2-7
v_call: TRBV5-5
clone_size: few
d_call: TRBD1
cdr3_aa: CASSSWTGPYEQYF
cdr3_nt: TGTGCCAGCAGCTCCTGGACAGGCCCCTACGAGCAGTACTTC

j_call: TRBJ2-5
v_call: TRBV7-9
clone_size: few
d_call: NA
cdr3_aa: CASSSTRPTQYF
cdr3_nt: TGTGCCAGCAGCTCTACCCGGCCAACCCAGTACTTC

j_call: TRBJ2-2
v_call: TRBV6-5
clone_size: few
d_call: NA
cdr3_aa: CASSYNAYTGELFF
cdr3_nt: TGTGCCAGCAGTTACAACGCCTATACCGGGGAGCTGTTTTTT

j_call: TRBJ1-1
v_call: TRBV7-9
clone_size: NA
d_call: NA
cdr3_aa: CASSESPGNTEAFF
cdr3_nt: TGTGCCAGCAGCGAATCTCCAGGGAACACTGAAGCTTTCTTT

j_call: TRBJ2-5
v_call: TRBV2
clone_size: few
d_call: TRBD1
cdr3_aa: CASSDRAGPETQYF
cdr3_nt: TGTGCCAGCAGCGACAGGGCCGGACCAGAGACCCAGTACTTC

j_call: TRBJ2-1
v_call: TRBV7-9
clone_size: many
d_call: TRBD1
cdr3_aa: CASSLDAGGLFF
cdr3_nt: TGTGCCAGCAGCTTAGATGCAGGGGGCCTGTTCTTC

j_call: TRBJ1-2
v_call: TRBV7-2
clone_size: few
d_call: TRBD1
cdr3_aa: CASSPTLDRGYGYTF
cdr3_nt: TGTGCCAGCAGCCCTACCCTCGACAGGGGCTATGGCTACACCTTC

j_call: TRBJ2-3
v_call: TRBV5-1
clone_size: NA
d_call: TRBD1
cdr3_aa: CASSLGQGAADTQYF
cdr3_nt: TGCGCCAGCAGCTTGGGGCAGGGGGCCGCAGATACGCAGTATTTT

j_call: TRBJ2-3
v_call: TRBV20-1
clone_size: many
d_call: TRBD1
cdr3_aa: CSARQGAFTDTQYF
cdr3_nt: TGCAGTGCCCGACAGGGGGCCTTCACAGATACGCAGTATTTT

j_call: TRBJ1-1
v_call: TRBV5-1
clone_size: few
d_call: TRBD1
cdr3_aa: CASSLFDREAEAFF
cdr3_nt: TGCGCCAGCAGCCTATTCGACAGGGAGGCTGAAGCTTTCTTT

j_call: TRBJ2-5
v_call: TRBV4-2
clone_size: few
d_call: NA
cdr3_aa: CASSQAWTIGTRGETQYF
cdr3_nt: TGTGCCAGCAGCCAAGCGTGGACTATTGGGACAAGAGGAGAGACCCAGTACTTC

j_call: TRBJ2-3
v_call: TRBV5-1
clone_size: many
d_call: TRBD2
cdr3_aa: CASSSLAGGPDTQYF
cdr3_nt: TGCGCCAGCAGTTCCTTAGCGGGGGGACCAGATACGCAGTATTTT

j_call: TRBJ2-4
v_call: TRBV6-6
clone_size: few
d_call: NA
cdr3_aa: CASTQSRVTKNIQYF
cdr3_nt: TGTGCCAGTACGCAAAGTCGAGTCACCAAAAACATTCAGTACTTC

j_call: TRBJ2-2
v_call: TRBV12-3/TRBV12-4
clone_size: NA
d_call: TRBD1
cdr3_aa: CASTPGQGAGELFF
cdr3_nt: TGTGCCAGCACACCGGGACAGGGGGCCGGGGAGCTGTTTTTT

j_call: TRBJ2-3
v_call: TRBV5-5
clone_size: many
d_call: TRBD2
cdr3_aa: CASSLIRGSGGPGTQYF
cdr3_nt: TGTGCCAGCAGCTTGATCAGGGGTAGCGGGGGGCCTGGTACGCAGTATTTT

j_call: TRBJ2-3
v_call: TRBV18
clone_size: many
d_call: NA
cdr3_aa: CASSPNTDTQYF
cdr3_nt: TGTGCCAGCAGCCCAAACACAGATACGCAGTATTTT

j_call: TRBJ2-7
v_call: TRBV7-6
clone_size: many
d_call: NA
cdr3_aa: CASSLTDRGAPYEQYF
cdr3_nt: TGTGCCAGCAGCTTAACAGACAGAGGGGCACCCTACGAGCAGTACTTC

j_call: TRBJ2-4
v_call: TRBV3-1
clone_size: once
d_call: TRBD2
cdr3_aa: CASSQRSGGPRGNIQYF
cdr3_nt: TGTGCCAGCAGCCAACGTAGCGGGGGGCCCCGGGGAAACATTCAGTACTTC

j_call: TRBJ2-7
v_call: TRBV7-2
clone_size: few
d_call: TRBD2
cdr3_aa: CASSQRGRAYEQYF
cdr3_nt: TGTGCCAGCAGCCAGCGGGGTAGGGCCTACGAGCAGTACTTC

j_call: TRBJ2-3
v_call: TRBV5-5
clone_size: many
d_call: TRBD2
cdr3_aa: CASSLQAGAVSTDTQYF
cdr3_nt: TGTGCCAGCAGCTTGCAAGCGGGGGCTGTGAGCACAGATACGCAGTATTTT

j_call: TRBJ1-1
v_call: TRBV4-1
clone_size: few
d_call: NA
cdr3_aa: CASSQEVQGWPEAFF
cdr3_nt: TGCGCCAGCAGCCAAGAGGTCCAGGGATGGCCTGAAGCTTTCTTT

j_call: TRBJ1-1
v_call: TRBV5-1
clone_size: few
d_call: NA
cdr3_aa: CASSLDPGGAEAFF
cdr3_nt: TGCGCCAGCAGCTTGGATCCGGGGGGGGCTGAAGCTTTCTTT

j_call: TRBJ2-2
v_call: TRBV24-1
clone_size: NA
d_call: NA
cdr3_aa: CATSGKREFLSTGELFF
cdr3_nt: TGTGCCACCAGTGGAAAGAGGGAGTTTCTGAGCACCGGGGAGCTGTTTTTT

j_call: TRBJ2-1
v_call: TRBV2
clone_size: NA
d_call: NA
cdr3_aa: CASGTEYEQFF
cdr3_nt: TGTGCCAGCGGTACAGAGTATGAGCAGTTCTTC

j_call: TRBJ1-1
v_call: TRBV19
clone_size: NA
d_call: NA
cdr3_aa: CASSILAGRGTEAFF
cdr3_nt: TGTGCCAGTAGTATTCTGGCAGGGAGAGGCACTGAAGCTTTCTTT

j_call: TRBJ2-3
v_call: TRBV7-3
clone_size: few
d_call: TRBD2
cdr3_aa: CASSFAGEDTQYF
cdr3_nt: TGTGCCAGCAGCTTCGCGGGGGAGGATACGCAGTATTTT

j_call: TRBJ2-3
v_call: TRBV7-3
clone_size: many
d_call: NA
cdr3_aa: CASSLRASTDTQYF
cdr3_nt: TGTGCCAGCAGCTTACGTGCTAGCACAGATACGCAGTATTTT

j_call: TRBJ2-6
v_call: TRBV12-3/TRBV12-4
clone_size: NA
d_call: NA
cdr3_aa: CASVRPSGANVLTF
cdr3_nt: TGTGCCAGCGTCAGACCCTCTGGGGCCAACGTCCTGACTTTC

j_call: TRBJ2-2
v_call: TRBV2
clone_size: few
d_call: TRBD1
cdr3_aa: CASSLPGQLNTGELFF
cdr3_nt: TGTGCCAGCAGTCTGCCGGGACAGCTGAACACCGGGGAGCTGTTTTTT

j_call: TRBJ1-1
v_call: TRBV3-1
clone_size: NA
d_call: NA
cdr3_aa: CASSSESLEAFF
cdr3_nt: TGTGCCAGCAGCTCAGAGAGTCTTGAAGCTTTCTTT

j_call: TRBJ2-3
v_call: TRBV7-2
clone_size: few
d_call: NA
cdr3_aa: CASSSYRDTQYF
cdr3_nt: TGTGCCAGCAGCTCCTACAGAGATACGCAGTATTTT

j_call: TRBJ1-1
v_call: TRBV7-6
clone_size: few
d_call: TRBD1
cdr3_aa: CASSFRGRTEAFF
cdr3_nt: TGTGCCAGCAGCTTCAGGGGGCGCACTGAAGCTTTCTTT

j_call: TRBJ1-1
v_call: TRBV20-1
clone_size: few
d_call: NA
cdr3_aa: CSASKRNTEAFF
cdr3_nt: TGCAGTGCTAGTAAGAGGAACACTGAAGCTTTCTTT

j_call: TRBJ1-2
v_call: TRBV20-1
clone_size: few
d_call: NA
cdr3_aa: CSARDPLRNGYTF
cdr3_nt: TGCAGTGCTAGGGACCCTCTCAGGAATGGCTACACCTTC

j_call: TRBJ1-3
v_call: TRBV4-3
clone_size: NA
d_call: TRBD1
cdr3_aa: CASSGQGKNTIYF
cdr3_nt: TGCGCCAGCAGCGGACAGGGGAAAAACACCATATATTTT

j_call: TRBJ2-5
v_call: TRBV4-1
clone_size: many
d_call: NA
cdr3_aa: CASSQVAGVETQYF
cdr3_nt: TGCGCCAGCAGCCAAGTCGCAGGGGTGGAGACCCAGTACTTC

j_call: TRBJ2-3
v_call: TRBV20-1
clone_size: NA
d_call: NA
cdr3_aa: CSARDRLLMDTQYF
cdr3_nt: TGCAGTGCTAGAGATCGGCTACTCATGGATACGCAGTATTTT

j_call: TRBJ2-7
v_call: TRBV3-1
clone_size: NA
d_call: NA
cdr3_aa: CASSQRPGSEQYF
cdr3_nt: TGTGCCAGCAGCCAGCGACCGGGATCCGAGCAGTACTTC

j_call: TRBJ2-3
v_call: TRBV7-8
clone_size: many
d_call: TRBD2
cdr3_aa: CASSLPRTSGVLSTDTQYF
cdr3_nt: TGTGCCAGCAGCTTACCTAGGACTAGCGGGGTTCTGAGCACAGATACGCAGTATTTT

j_call: TRBJ1-1
v_call: TRBV7-9
clone_size: NA
d_call: NA
cdr3_aa: CASSYTQGTEAFF
cdr3_nt: TGTGCCAGCAGTTACACTCAGGGCACTGAAGCTTTCTTT

j_call: TRBJ1-5
v_call: TRBV19
clone_size: few
d_call: TRBD1
cdr3_aa: CASSTPPGTGNSNQPQHF
cdr3_nt: TGTGCCAGTAGTACCCCTCCCGGGACAGGGAATAGCAATCAGCCCCAGCATTTT

j_call: TRBJ2-4
v_call: TRBV4-3
clone_size: many
d_call: NA
cdr3_aa: CASSQEGVQAKNIQYF
cdr3_nt: TGCGCCAGCAGCCAAGAAGGGGTCCAGGCCAAAAACATTCAGTACTTC

j_call: TRBJ2-2
v_call: TRBV20-1
clone_size: NA
d_call: TRBD2
cdr3_aa: CSARGLAGTGELFF
cdr3_nt: TGCAGTGCTAGGGGTCTAGCGGGCACCGGGGAGCTGTTTTTT